The TCR beta chain described here comes from a study of CD8 T cells in ankylosing spondylitis. Study-wide points: Peripheral blood held disease-linked clones only at relatively low frequency, and these were CD8+. A TCR beta motif of several highly homologous variants seemed to mark ankylosing spondylitis blood.

Notes on this clonotype: Its target is unknown.

5'-RACE, quantitative and with molecular barcodes, yielded the TCR beta libraries. A single record per CDR3 protein comes from TCRdb applying MiXCR to the 5' RACE reads. The table has hundreds of thousands of distinct CDR3 sequences, around 11% seen once. The TCR comes from a male donor with ankylosing spondylitis. Sequenced material: blood, either unsorted or a sorted T cell fraction (not recorded which).

The DNA for the CDR3 is TGTGCCAGCAGCTTACAAGGTACTACCTCCTACGAGCAGTACTTC. Amino acids: CASSLQGTTSYEQYF. The V and J genes are TRBV7-9 and TRBJ2-7; D remains ambiguous. Germline V gene data show CDR1 as SEHNR and CDR2 as FQNEAQ (reference sequence). The CDR3 spans 15 residues. Trimming cost V 2 bases and J 0 bases, with 11 bases left between them.